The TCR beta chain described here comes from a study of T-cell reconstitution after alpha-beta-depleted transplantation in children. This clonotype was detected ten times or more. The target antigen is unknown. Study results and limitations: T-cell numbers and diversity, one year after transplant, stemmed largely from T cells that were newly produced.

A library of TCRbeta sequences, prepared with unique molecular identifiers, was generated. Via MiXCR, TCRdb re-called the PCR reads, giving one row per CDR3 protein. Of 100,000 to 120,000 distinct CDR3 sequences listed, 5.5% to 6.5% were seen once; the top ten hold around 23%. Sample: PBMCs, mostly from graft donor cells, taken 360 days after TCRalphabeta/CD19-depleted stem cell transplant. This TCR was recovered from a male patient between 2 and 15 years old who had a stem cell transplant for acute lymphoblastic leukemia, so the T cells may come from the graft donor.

DNA for the CDR3: TGCGCCAGCAGCTTGAGTCCTCGAACTCTAGCCAAAAACATTCAGTACTTC. This encodes CASSLSPRTLAKNIQYF. J is TRBJ2-4 and V is TRBV5-1; D is unresolved. V was cut by 1 base and J by 0 bases, with 14 bases left in between. This CDR3 has 17 residues. Germline assignment: CDR1 SGHRS and CDR2 YFSETQ.